This is a list of T cell receptor beta chains from one sample in a study of blood T cell repertoires in COVID-19. The repertoire was sequenced with immunoSEQ multiplex PCR; TCRdb's copy has only in-frame clones and lacks some. This sample has roughly 76,000 clones, with about four fifths found just once. Source material: peripheral blood. Receptors were obtained from a woman between 65 and 79 years old with acute or convalescent COVID-19. Both conserved end residues are part of each CDR3. D genes are given only for firm matches. Expanded clones get a size class; other rows say once, few or many, or leave the size out.

>TRBJ2-1|-|TRBV3-1/TRBV3-2|16|-
CASSLQGGDSYNEQFF
>TRBJ2-2|-|TRBV9|17|-
CASSVEGTPSNTGELFF
>TRBJ1-5|-|TRBV12-3/TRBV12-4|12|-
CASTGETASQHF
>TRBJ1-2|-|TRBV2|15|TRBD1
CASSTQGQGGYGYTF
>TRBJ2-5|-|TRBV24-1|12|TRBD1
CATSRQGETQYF
>TRBJ2-1|-|TRBV2|15|TRBD2
CASSEGTRVGNEQFF
>TRBJ2-2|-|TRBV7-2|14|-
CASSLELLTGELFF
>TRBJ2-1|-|TRBV12-3/TRBV12-4|13|-
CASSPERGHEQFF
>TRBJ2-1|few|TRBV9|15|TRBD2
CASSVTGLVTSEQFF
>TRBJ2-7|-|TRBV28|15|-
CASSDGEDSTYEQYF
>TRBJ1-3|-|TRBV3-1/TRBV3-2|16|TRBD1
CASSQDRHSGGNTIYF
>TRBJ1-5|-|TRBV10-1|18|-
CASSAGSTGSLSNQPQHF
>TRBJ1-5|-|TRBV28|14|TRBD1
CASRQGQFDQPQHF
>TRBJ2-7|-|TRBV11-2|14|-
CASSYGGSSYEQYF
>TRBJ1-2|-|TRBV19|14|TRBD1
CASSIQGVGYGYTF
>TRBJ2-7|once|TRBV3-1/TRBV3-2|15|TRBD1
CASSSKRDRAHEQYF
>TRBJ1-2|-|TRBV24-1|15|TRBD1
CATSWQPQGVGGYTF
>TRBJ2-7|few|TRBV5-1|16|TRBD2
CASSPGTSGSSYEQYF
>TRBJ1-1|-|TRBV2|12|TRBD1
CASRGQYREAFF
>TRBJ1-6|-|TRBV5-4|14|TRBD1
CASSAGQGLGPLHF
>TRBJ1-4|few|TRBV7-2|16|-
CASSFRTVATNEKLFF
>TRBJ2-5|-|TRBV25-1|13|-
CASSEGPQETQYF
>TRBJ1-2|-|TRBV5-4|13|-
CASSPDGHYGYTF
>TRBJ2-6|-|TRBV21-1|18|-
CASSKSWQGPVGANVLTF
>TRBJ2-1|-|TRBV4-1|16|-
CASRPGTRSSYNEQFF
>TRBJ2-2|-|TRBV30|14|-
CAWTRGGNTGELFF
>TRBJ1-5|once|TRBV12-3/TRBV12-4|13|-
CASSPGGNQPQHF
>TRBJ2-1|-|TRBV10-2|13|-
CASSESSRPEQFF
>TRBJ1-4|once|TRBV18|13|-
CASSPGGREKLFF
>TRBJ1-5|-|TRBV5-6|13|-
CASSLGMAGPQHF
>TRBJ1-3|medium-sized|TRBV2|16|-
CASSGGRTFSGNTIYF
>TRBJ2-1|-|TRBV10-2|14|TRBD2
CASKTSGMYNEQFF